The subject of this entry is one T cell receptor beta chain. The antigen remains undetermined. CDR1 is GTSNPN, CDR2 SVGIG, per germline (reference sequence). The CDR3 extends over 15 amino acids. Losses at the gene ends were 2 bases for V and 3 bases for J; bases not matched to a gene: 3. It was with 60 Vbeta and 13 Jbeta primers that the PCR ran. Here immunoSEQ multiplex PCR was the method, and the copy in TCRdb shows in-frame clones only, minus some. The sample gives 100,000 to 150,000 clones, 73% of which show up once; around 4.8% is in the top ten. The data are from a study of cytomegalovirus exposure and HLA in healthy donors. Findings and caveats of the study: Later work associated fewer than 20,000 TCR beta sequences with HLA alleles at 0.05 false discovery rate.

This clonotype originated in a man aged 55-75 years in good health and CMV-seropositive. The sample comprised PBMCs. This chain uses TRBV30 with TRBJ2-3, with 12 bases identical to TRBD2. This CDR3 is CAWSPLAGGTDTQYF. The CDR3 DNA sequence: TGTGCCTGGAGTCCACTAGCGGGGGGAACAGATACGCAGTATTTT.